These T cell receptor beta chains were read from a single sample in a study of blood T cell repertoires in COVID-19. This table comes from immunoSEQ multiplex PCR, and its TCRdb copy is limited to in-frame clones, with some not included. The sample holds a few hundred thousand clones, approximately 90% seen once. The sample consisted of peripheral blood. The receptors derive from a man under 40 with acute or convalescent COVID-19. The CDR3 runs from the conserved cysteine through the conserved F or W. Each record gives: D gene, clone size, V gene, J gene, CDR3 protein, CDR3 DNA. D genes are given only for firm matches. Not all rows give a size; the values are once, few, many and, for expanded clones, a class.

TRBD1	-	TRBV11-3	TRBJ2-5	CASSPTGGSKTQYF	TGTGCCAGCAGCCCAACAGGGGGCAGCAAGACCCAGTACTTC
TRBD2	-	TRBV7-7	TRBJ2-5	CASSLGSTGTSGRETQYF	TGTGCTAGCAGCTTAGGAAGTACCGGGACTAGCGGTCGAGAGACCCAGTACTTC
-	-	TRBV12-1	TRBJ1-5	CASSFQRPGANQPQHF	TGTGCCAGCAGCTTCCAGCGGCCAGGGGCAAATCAGCCCCAGCATTTT
-	-	TRBV3-1/TRBV3-2	TRBJ1-2	CASSHPSTGHYGYTF	TGTGCCAGCAGCCACCCGTCGACAGGCCACTATGGCTACACCTTC
TRBD2	-	TRBV19	TRBJ2-6	CASRRTSSGANVLTF	TGTGCCAGTAGGAGGACTAGCTCTGGGGCCAACGTCCTGACTTTC
-	-	TRBV7-8	TRBJ1-1	CASSLGGRLNTEAFF	TGTGCCAGCAGCTTAGGTGGCAGGCTGAACACTGAAGCTTTCTTT
-	-	TRBV2	TRBJ2-7	CASSESQYEQYF	TGTGCCAGCAGTGAGTCCCAATACGAGCAGTACTTC
TRBD2	-	TRBV4-1	TRBJ2-2	CASSQRGRDTGELFF	TGCGCCAGCAGCCAACGCGGGAGGGACACCGGGGAGCTGTTTTTT
-	-	TRBV19	TRBJ1-3	CASTRGNSGNTIYF	TGTGCCAGTACTAGGGGCAACTCTGGAAACACCATATATTTT
-	-	TRBV3-1/TRBV3-2	TRBJ1-2	CASSQDWATNYGYTF	TGTGCCAGCAGCCAAGATTGGGCAACTAACTATGGCTACACCTTC
-	-	TRBV5-4	TRBJ1-3	CASSSRGGTGNTIYF	TGTGCCAGCAGCTCCCGAGGGGGAACTGGAAACACCATATATTTT
-	once	TRBV20-1	TRBJ1-1	CSARDQPREFF	TGCAGTGCTAGAGATCAACCCAGGGAATTTTTT
-	-	TRBV3-1/TRBV3-2	TRBJ1-1	CASSQEGGFEAFF	TGTGCCAGCAGCCAAGAGGGCGGGTTTGAAGCTTTCTTT
-	-	TRBV30	TRBJ1-1	CAWSLVRGTEAFF	TGTGCCTGGAGTCTGGTCAGGGGAACTGAAGCTTTCTTT
-	-	TRBV7-9	TRBJ2-2	CASSSPKGRRELFF	TGTGCCAGCAGCTCCCCCAAGGGGAGGAGGGAGCTGTTTTTT
TRBD1	-	TRBV5-6	TRBJ2-7	CASSSLGGTGIYEQYF	TGTGCCAGCAGCTCGCTTGGTGGGACAGGGATATACGAGCAGTACTTC
-	-	TRBV7-2	TRBJ1-2	CASSLVGRGTTAGYTF	TGTGCCAGCAGCTTAGTTGGCAGGGGCACGACCGCCGGCTACACCTTC
TRBD1	-	TRBV12-3/TRBV12-4	TRBJ2-5	CASRDRGETQYF	TGTGCCAGCAGGGACAGGGGGGAGACCCAGTACTTC
-	once	TRBV19	TRBJ1-6	CATDSYNSPLHF	TGTGCCACAGATTCTTATAATTCACCCCTCCACTTT
-	once	TRBV28	TRBJ2-7	CASSRGGQSEQYF	TGTGCCAGCAGTCGTGGGGGCCAGTCCGAGCAGTACTTC
-	-	TRBV28	TRBJ1-2	CASSLFIGLSGWDGYTF	TGTGCCAGCAGTTTATTTATAGGTCTATCAGGGTGGGATGGCTACACCTTC
TRBD1	-	TRBV7-2	TRBJ1-4	CASSLTGETNEKLFF	TGTGCCAGCAGCTTAACAGGGGAAACTAATGAAAAACTGTTTTTT
-	-	TRBV24-1	TRBJ2-1	CATSGKVANVNEQFF	TGTGCCACCAGTGGGAAGGTAGCGAATGTCAATGAGCAGTTCTTC
-	-	TRBV11-2	TRBJ2-1	CASSSRLLQVSYNEQFF	TGTGCCAGCAGCTCTCGACTACTCCAGGTCTCCTACAATGAGCAGTTCTTC
TRBD2	-	TRBV27	TRBJ2-7	CASSHSGGYSYEQYF	TGTGCCAGCAGCCATAGCGGGGGTTACTCCTACGAGCAGTACTTC
TRBD2	once	TRBV6-6	TRBJ2-3	CASSPRGLAGATGGTQYF	TGTGCCAGCAGTCCACGGGGACTAGCGGGGGCCACCGGCGGTACGCAGTATTTT
-	-	TRBV4-1	TRBJ1-4	CASSQDRRGPTLNEKLFF	TGCGCCAGCAGCCAAGATCGCAGGGGCCCAACCCTAAATGAAAAACTGTTTTTT
TRBD1	few	TRBV18	TRBJ1-1	CASSPHGGQENTEAFF	TGTGCCAGCTCACCCCATGGGGGACAGGAGAACACTGAAGCTTTCTTT
-	-	TRBV29-1	TRBJ2-2	CSVEFQSRGNTGELFF	TGCAGCGTTGAATTCCAGTCCCGAGGGAACACCGGGGAGCTGTTTTTT
TRBD2	-	TRBV3-1/TRBV3-2	TRBJ2-3	CASSLLGLEDTQYF	TGTGCCAGCAGCCTGTTGGGACTAGAGGATACGCAGTATTTT
-	-	TRBV30	TRBJ1-3	CALGAFSGNTIYF	TGTGCCTTGGGGGCCTTCTCTGGAAACACCATATATTTT
TRBD1	-	TRBV18	TRBJ2-7	CASSPLPRQGPSYEQYF	TGTGCCAGCTCACCTCTCCCAAGACAGGGTCCCAGCTACGAGCAGTACTTC
TRBD1	once	TRBV3-1/TRBV3-2	TRBJ1-2	CASSQTGSVYGYTF	TGTGCCAGCAGCCAGACAGGGAGCGTCTATGGCTACACCTTC
-	once	TRBV5-4	TRBJ2-5	CASSSERANQETQYF	TGTGCCAGCAGCTCCGAGCGGGCAAACCAAGAGACCCAGTACTTC
-	-	TRBV30	TRBJ1-3	CAWSEGPGHFSGNTIYF	TGTGCCTGGAGTGAGGGTCCGGGACACTTCTCTGGAAACACCATATATTTT
-	-	TRBV24-1	TRBJ2-3	CATSDSRTVGTDTQYF	TGTGCCACCAGTGATTCCAGGACAGTGGGCACAGATACGCAGTATTTT
TRBD1	-	TRBV4-1	TRBJ2-7	CASSQDGQGRYEQYF	TGCGCCAGCAGCCAAGACGGACAGGGAAGATACGAGCAGTACTTC
-	-	TRBV27	TRBJ2-2	CASSQGRGEGELFF	TGTGCCAGCAGTCAGGGGAGGGGGGAAGGGGAGCTGTTTTTT
TRBD2	-	TRBV28	TRBJ2-1	CASSNLAGGHREQFF	TGTGCCAGCAGCAATCTAGCGGGAGGCCACCGGGAGCAGTTCTTC
-	-	TRBV4-2	TRBJ2-7	CASSQDVQGYEQYF	TGTGCCAGCAGCCAAGATGTTCAGGGATACGAGCAGTACTTC
TRBD1	-	TRBV30	TRBJ1-2	CAWSAPQGVYGYTF	TGTGCCTGGAGTGCCCCACAGGGGGTCTATGGCTACACCTTC
TRBD2	-	TRBV5-1	TRBJ2-3	CASSRRGGVTDTQYF	TGCGCCAGCAGCAGGCGGGGGGGTGTGACAGATACGCAGTATTTT
TRBD2	-	TRBV12-5	TRBJ2-7	CASGAPTSGGAREQYF	TGTGCTAGTGGTGCCCCGACTAGCGGGGGGGCAAGGGAGCAGTACTTC
-	-	TRBV28	TRBJ2-7	CASSVLRQPYEQYF	TGTGCCAGCAGTGTTCTGAGACAGCCTTACGAGCAGTACTTC
-	-	TRBV7-9	TRBJ1-1	CASSLGRGNTEAFF	TGTGCCAGCAGCTTAGGTCGGGGGAACACTGAAGCTTTCTTT
-	-	TRBV27	TRBJ2-6	CASSVGREANVLTF	TGTGCCAGCAGTGTTGGGCGTGAGGCCAACGTCCTGACTTTC
-	-	TRBV19	TRBJ2-3	CASSPQGTLTQYF	TGTGCCAGTAGCCCCCAGGGAACTTTGACGCAGTATTTT
TRBD1	-	TRBV6-5	TRBJ1-1	CASRKDSGGYTEAFF	TGTGCCAGCAGAAAAGACTCAGGGGGTTACACTGAAGCTTTCTTT
-	-	TRBV5-1	TRBJ1-5	CASSIGGFDQPQHF	TGCGCCAGCAGCATAGGGGGATTTGATCAGCCCCAGCATTTT
TRBD2	-	TRBV6-6	TRBJ2-5	CASSYTSGQETQYF	TGTGCCAGCAGTTATACTAGCGGCCAAGAGACCCAGTACTTC
-	-	TRBV4-2	TRBJ2-2	CASSQFGSGAGELFF	TGTGCCAGCAGCCAGTTCGGGAGTGGTGCCGGGGAGCTGTTTTTT
TRBD1	once	TRBV5-1	TRBJ1-4	CASSLAGDRVEKLFF	TGCGCCAGCAGCTTGGCCGGGGACAGGGTTGAAAAACTGTTTTTT
TRBD1	few	TRBV5-1	TRBJ1-2	CASSLAGGAGGYTF	TGCGCCAGCAGCTTGGCAGGGGGCGCAGGCGGCTACACCTTC
-	-	TRBV6-6	TRBJ1-2	CASSPDSYYGYTF	TGTGCCAGCAGTCCTGACAGTTACTATGGCTACACCTTC
-	-	TRBV3-1/TRBV3-2	TRBJ1-1	CASSPQGFEAFF	TGTGCCAGCAGTCCGCAGGGGTTCGAAGCTTTCTTT